The sequence of this TCR beta chain was determined in a study of PD-L1 blockade in urothelial cancer. Regarding time point: pretreatment peripheral blood. The protocol was immunoSEQ multiplex PCR, while the TCRdb copy is restricted to in-frame clones and leaves out a portion. The profile shows tens of thousands of clones, over 70% of them singletons. Germline lookup yields CDR1 MNHEY and CDR2 SVGAGI. After removal of 5 bases from V and 3 bases from J, the junction contained 4 bases not matched to a gene. This CDR3 is 14 amino acids long. The sequence was obtained from a man in his fifties or sixties with urothelial cancer. Material: PBMCs, obtained around atezolizumab (anti-PD-L1) treatment. The chain carries TRBV6-5 and TRBJ2-7; 10 positions match TRBD1. CDR3: CASSQTGGGYEQYF. CDR3 DNA: TGTGCCAGCAGTCAGACAGGGGGCGGCTACGAGCAGTACTTC.